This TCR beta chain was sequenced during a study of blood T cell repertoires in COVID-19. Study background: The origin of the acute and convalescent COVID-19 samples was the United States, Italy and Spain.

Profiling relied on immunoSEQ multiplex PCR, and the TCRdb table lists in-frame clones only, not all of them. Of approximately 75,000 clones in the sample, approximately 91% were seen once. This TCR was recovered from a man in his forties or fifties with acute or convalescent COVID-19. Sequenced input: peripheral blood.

The CDR3 DNA is TGTGCCAGCGGCAGTAGCACAGATACGCAGTATTTT. Amino acid sequence: CASGSSTDTQYF. The V and J genes are TRBV2 and TRBJ2-3; D not certain. V lost 8 bases and J lost 0, with 6 bases in between. CDR3 size: 12 residues. The germline CDR1 and CDR2 sequences are SNHLY and FYNNEI.